A selection of T cell receptor beta chains follows, all from one sample in a study of cytomegalovirus exposure and HLA in healthy donors. Sequenced by immunoSEQ multiplex PCR; TCRdb stores in-frame clones only, minus some. The sample holds 130,000 or so clones. Sequencing was done on a sample of PBMCs. These receptors were collected from a woman aged 18-29 years in good health and CMV-seronegative. The CDR3 runs from the conserved cysteine through the conserved F or W. A D gene is named only where the DNA matches it firmly.

DNA,CDR3,length,D,J,V
TGTGCCAGTAGTATTAAGGGGATTCTGTTGGCGAACACTGAAGCTTTCTTT,CASSIKGILLANTEAFF,17,-,TRBJ1-1,TRBV19
TGTGCCAGTGGAGGTAGGATCGCCTACAATGAGCAGTTCTTC,CASGGRIAYNEQFF,14,-,TRBJ2-1,TRBV19
TGTGCCAGCAGCTTAAGCGGGACACCGACTAACTATGGCTACACCTTC,CASSLSGTPTNYGYTF,16,-,TRBJ1-2,TRBV11-3
TGTGCCATCAGTGGGGGGGACAGAGATCAGCCCCAGCATTTT,CAISGGDRDQPQHF,14,TRBD1,TRBJ1-5,TRBV10-3
TGTGCCTGGAGTGTATCAGGGGCATACGAGCAGTACTTC,CAWSVSGAYEQYF,13,-,TRBJ2-7,TRBV30
TGTGCCAGCAGCTCCGGGACTAGCGCCCAAGAGACCCAGTACTTC,CASSSGTSAQETQYF,15,TRBD2,TRBJ2-5,TRBV11-3
TGTGCCAGCAGTTTAGGGTCCCCCTTCGGACAGGGGGGGAGTGGCTACACCTTC,CASSLGSPFGQGGSGYTF,18,TRBD1,TRBJ1-2,TRBV27
TGTGCCAGCAGTTTTAAGGGACAGAAAGCCAACACTGAAGCTTTCTTT,CASSFKGQKANTEAFF,16,TRBD1,TRBJ1-1,TRBV27
TGTGCCAGCAGCCCTACGGGTGAGCAGTTCTTC,CASSPTGEQFF,11,-,TRBJ2-1,TRBV11-2
TGTGCCAGCAGCTCGGATGGTAGCAGCACAGATACGCAGTATTTT,CASSSDGSSTDTQYF,15,-,TRBJ2-3,TRBV7-2
TGTGCCAGTAGTACACAAATTTTGAACACTGAAGCTTTCTTT,CASSTQILNTEAFF,14,-,TRBJ1-1,TRBV19
TGTGCCAGCAGTTCCCAGACTAGCTCCTACGAGCAGTACTTC,CASSSQTSSYEQYF,14,-,TRBJ2-7,TRBV27
TGTGCCAGCAAAACCCTTAGCGGGGGGTACTACGAGCAGTACTTC,CASKTLSGGYYEQYF,15,TRBD2,TRBJ2-7,TRBV6-1
TGTGCCAGTAGTATTCAAGAGGGGGCGGACACTGAAGCTTTCTTT,CASSIQEGADTEAFF,15,TRBD1,TRBJ1-1,TRBV19
TGTGCCAGCAGTGGACTAGCGGGCCTAGATACGCAGTATTTT,CASSGLAGLDTQYF,14,TRBD2,TRBJ2-3,TRBV7-9
TGTGCCAGCATCCCTTTGGCAGGAACCTACGAGCAGTACTTC,CASIPLAGTYEQYF,14,-,TRBJ2-7,TRBV7-8
TGTGCCTGGAGTGATTCCGGTGACAGGGGGCGTTACGAGCAGTACTTC,CAWSDSGDRGRYEQYF,16,TRBD1,TRBJ2-7,TRBV30
TGCGCCAGCAGCTTGGGGCAGGGGAATGGCTACACCTTC,CASSLGQGNGYTF,13,-,TRBJ1-2,TRBV5-1
TGTGCCAGCAGCATCAGGACTAGCGGAGTGGGGGGGGAGACCCAGTACTTC,CASSIRTSGVGGETQYF,17,TRBD2,TRBJ2-5,TRBV7-9
TGTGCCAGCAGCTTGGGACAGGGCCCCACAGATACGCAGTATTTT,CASSLGQGPTDTQYF,15,TRBD1,TRBJ2-3,TRBV6-4
TGCAGCGTTGATCGTGGGACATACACTGAAGCTTTCTTT,CSVDRGTYTEAFF,13,-,TRBJ1-1,TRBV29-1
TGTGCCAGCAGCCCCGGGGCGGGACAGGGATATACGCAGTATTTT,CASSPGAGQGYTQYF,15,TRBD1,TRBJ2-3,TRBV7-6
TGTGCCACCTCTTCCGGGACTAGCGGATACAATGAGCAGTTCTTC,CATSSGTSGYNEQFF,15,TRBD2,TRBJ2-1,TRBV6-1
TGTGCCAGCAGCCAAGCGTACGGGACACCGAACAACTATGGCTACACCTTC,CASSQAYGTPNNYGYTF,17,-,TRBJ1-2,TRBV4-2
TGTGCCAGCAGCCTGATGACAGGATTCAATGAAAAACTGTTTTTT,CASSLMTGFNEKLFF,15,-,TRBJ1-4,TRBV5-6
TGTGCCAGCAGTGAAGCAGCTATCGTAGTTGCTGAAGCTTTCTTT,CASSEAAIVVAEAFF,15,-,TRBJ1-1,TRBV6-1
TGTGCCAGTAGTACCGGGGGACAGGGGACTAAATATGGCTACACCTTC,CASSTGGQGTKYGYTF,16,TRBD1,TRBJ1-2,TRBV19
TGTGCCAGCAGCCCCTCGACTAGCGGGGAGACCCAGTACTTC,CASSPSTSGETQYF,14,TRBD2,TRBJ2-5,TRBV7-9
TGTGCCAGCAGCTCCCGACAGGGGAATAATTCCTACGAGCAGTACTTC,CASSSRQGNNSYEQYF,16,TRBD1,TRBJ2-7,TRBV7-9
TGTGCCAGCAGCTTGGCCGGGCAGGGGAGAACGATCAAGTCTGAAGCTTTCTTT,CASSLAGQGRTIKSEAFF,18,-,TRBJ1-1,TRBV5-5
TGTGCCTGGAGGGCAGGGGGCTCGGGTGGCTACACCTTC,CAWRAGGSGGYTF,13,TRBD1,TRBJ1-2,TRBV30
TGTGCCAGCAACCCGGCTAGCGGGAGCCTACCCCGTAGCTCCTACAATGAGCAGTTCTTC,CASNPASGSLPRSSYNEQFF,20,TRBD2,TRBJ2-1,TRBV9
TGTGCCAGCAGCCCACCGGGACTAGCGGGAGTGGGCGGGGAGCTGTTTTTT,CASSPPGLAGVGGELFF,17,TRBD2,TRBJ2-2,TRBV7-2
TGTGCCAGCAGCTTATACCTAGCGCTTGAGCAGTTCTTC,CASSLYLALEQFF,13,-,TRBJ2-1,TRBV7-9
TGTGCCAGCAGAAGCCGGCCAGGGAGCCAAACGACTAGCGTAGGTGAGCAGTTCTTC,CASRSRPGSQTTSVGEQFF,19,TRBD2,TRBJ2-1,TRBV2
TGTGCCAGCAGCTCACCGGGACAGTCCTACGAGCAGTACTTC,CASSSPGQSYEQYF,14,TRBD1,TRBJ2-7,TRBV7-9
TGTGCCAGCAGCCCTTTTTGGGAGCATGCAACTAATGAAAAACTGTTTTTT,CASSPFWEHATNEKLFF,17,-,TRBJ1-4,TRBV7-9
TGCAGCGTTGAAACGGGGAGCTCCTACAATGAGCAGTTCTTC,CSVETGSSYNEQFF,14,-,TRBJ2-1,TRBV29-1
TGTGCCAGCAGTTACGCGGCAAGGGGGTTCACAGATACGCAGTATTTT,CASSYAARGFTDTQYF,16,-,TRBJ2-3,TRBV6-5
TGTGCCAGCAGTGGCCAGACAGGGGGCCACACTGAAGCTTTCTTT,CASSGQTGGHTEAFF,15,TRBD1,TRBJ1-1,TRBV6-1
TGTGTCAGAAGCTTAGAGGCTAGCGGGAGGGACGAGCAGTACTTC,CVRSLEASGRDEQYF,15,-,TRBJ2-7,TRBV7-5
TGTGCCAGCAGCTTGATGACAGGGGGCTATGGCTACACCTTC,CASSLMTGGYGYTF,14,TRBD1,TRBJ1-2,TRBV11-3
TGCGCCAGCAGCTTGGGTTTTGTGGGGCCACAAGAGACCCAGTACTTC,CASSLGFVGPQETQYF,16,-,TRBJ2-5,TRBV5-1
TGTGCCAGCAGCGTAGCCGCGGGGGAGCAGTTCTTC,CASSVAAGEQFF,12,-,TRBJ2-1,TRBV9
TGTGCCAGCAGTGTCGCGGGACAGAGTAATGAAAAACTGTTTTTT,CASSVAGQSNEKLFF,15,TRBD1,TRBJ1-4,TRBV7-9
TGTGCTAGCAGCTCAAGACTAGCGGGAGGGCAAGAGACCCAGTACTTC,CASSSRLAGGQETQYF,16,TRBD2,TRBJ2-5,TRBV7-7
TGTGCCAGCGGGGTGCGGGGGGGGGAGACCCAGTACTTC,CASGVRGGETQYF,13,TRBD2,TRBJ2-5,TRBV6-5
TGTGCCAGCAGCTTAGAACGGTCGATGAGCTATTATGGCTACACCTTC,CASSLERSMSYYGYTF,16,-,TRBJ1-2,TRBV11-3
TGTGCCAGCTCCCTTACAGAGGGGGATCAGCCCCAGCATTTT,CASSLTEGDQPQHF,14,-,TRBJ1-5,TRBV6-1
TGTGCCAGCAGCCTAGATGCGTACAATGAGCAGTTCTTC,CASSLDAYNEQFF,13,-,TRBJ2-1,TRBV7-2
TGCGCCAGCAGGGGACAGGAAAATGAAAAACTGTTTTTT,CASRGQENEKLFF,13,TRBD1,TRBJ1-4,TRBV5-1